These 24 T cell receptor beta chains came from one sample sequenced in a study of CD8 T cells in Susac syndrome. Random hexamers primed reverse transcription of about 0.45 to 1 ug RNA. TCRdb called the immunoSEQ multiplex PCR reads again in MiXCR, with one record for every CDR3 protein. Among about 300,000 distinct CDR3 sequences listed, 89% were seen once. Sequenced: CD8+ T cells from PBMCs. Every receptor here comes from a human donor with multiple sclerosis.

This clonotype was seen only a few times. The rearrangement joins TRBV6-5 to TRBJ1-1; D unresolved. V lost 2 bases and J 0 bases, leaving 13 bases between the germline ends. This CDR3 spans 16 amino acids. CDR1 is MNHEY, CDR2 SVGAGI, per germline. The CDR3 nucleotides are TGTGCCAGCAGTTACCATTCGACGGGGATGAACACTGAAGCTTTCTTT. Amino acids: CASSYHSTGMNTEAFF.

The rearrangement uses TRBV7-9 and TRBJ1-5, with D maybe TRBD1 (5 bases). CDR3 size: 14 residues. Trimming left V 8 bases short and J 0 bases short, with 11 bases between. Looked up from germline, CDR1 is SEHNR and CDR2 is FQNEAQ (reference sequence). CDR3 amino acids: CASPGTYSNQPQHF. CDR3 coding DNA: TGTGCCAGCCCGGGGACCTATAGCAATCAGCCCCAGCATTTT.

Here the CDR3 reads CASSQGPSGTEAFF. For the CDR3, the DNA is TGCGCCAGCAGCCAAGGCCCCTCCGGGACTGAAGCTTTCTTT. This chain uses TRBV4-1 with TRBJ1-1; D call uncertain. The CDR3 runs to 14 residues. The germline V gene encodes CDR1 MGHRA and CDR2 YSYEKL. The ends were cut back, 1 base at V and 5 bases at J, with 11 bases in the middle.

This clonotype was detected only a few times. This chain links TRBV6-6 with TRBJ2-5; the D is unclear. CDR3 length: 14 residues. V was pared by 5 bases and J by 4 bases, with 14 bases between. In germline, CDR1 is MNHNY, CDR2 SVGAGI (reference sequence). The CDR3 is CASSPGGLGETQYF. The CDR3 region has the DNA TGTGCCAGCAGTCCAGGTGGTTTGGGAGAGACCCAGTACTTC.

The chain joins TRBV19 to TRBJ1-5; no definite D call. This CDR3 is 13 amino acids long. V was cut by 5 bases and J by 5 bases, with 10 bases left in between. CDR1 is LNHDA, CDR2 SQIVND, per germline (reference sequence). The CDR3 reads CASSGSSYQPQHF. In DNA form, the CDR3 reads TGTGCCAGTAGTGGATCCTCGTATCAGCCCCAGCATTTT.

This chain connects TRBV28 to TRBJ2-2; 13 bases align to TRBD2. Losses at the gene ends were 3 bases for V and 0 bases for J; bases not matched to a gene: 7. The length of the CDR3 is 19 residues. Germline-derived CDR1 and CDR2 are MDHEN and SYDVKM. The CDR3 region has the DNA TGTGCCAGCAGTTTCATCACTAGCGGGGGGGAAGCGAACACCGGGGAGCTGTTTTTT. Translation: CASSFITSGGEANTGELFF. Full variable domain (outside the CDR3, taken from reference TRBV28 and TRBJ2-2): DVKVTQSSRYLVKRTGEKVFLECVQDMDHENMFWYRQDPGLGLRLIYFSYDVKMKEKGDIPEGYSVSREKKERFSLILESASTNQTSMYLCASSFITSGGEANTGELFFGEGSRLTVL.

The rearrangement joins TRBV24-1 to TRBJ2-3; D might be TRBD2 (5 bases). CDR3 size: 11 residues. Germline-derived CDR1 and CDR2 are KGHDR and SFDVKD. Trimming shortened V by 9 bases and J by 11 bases, and 14 bases separated the two germline ends. CDR3 protein: CATEAGRGQYF. The CDR3 DNA reads TGTGCCACCGAGGCGGGCAGAGGGCAGTATTTT.

This sequence joins TRBV6-5 and TRBJ1-2, with 11 bases lining up with TRBD1. CDR1 is MNHEY and CDR2 is SVGAGI in the germline V gene. V dropped 2 bases and J dropped 8; count of bases not matched to a gene: 10. The CDR3 sequence is 16 residues long. The DNA of the CDR3 is TGTGCCAGCAGTTACCCACCTGGACAGGGGGCTCAGGGCTACACCTTC. It yields the protein CASSYPPGQGAQGYTF.

The genes are TRBV28 and TRBJ1-1; D is unclear. Trimming shortened V by 4 bases and J by 0 bases, and 9 bases separated the two germline ends. CDR1 is MDHEN, CDR2 SYDVKM, per germline. The CDR3 is 14 residues long. The CDR3: CASSSDLMNTEAFF. In nucleotides, the CDR3 is TGTGCCAGCAGTTCGGACCTAATGAACACTGAAGCTTTCTTT.

This chain links TRBV4-2 with TRBJ2-7; the D is unclear. The CDR3 is 14 amino acids. The V gene's germline CDR1 is LGHNA and CDR2 YNFKEQ. With 0 bases removed from V and 1 base from J, the gap between germline ends came to 7 bases. The CDR3 loop is CASSQDFKSYEQYF. CDR3 DNA: TGTGCCAGCAGCCAAGATTTCAAGTCCTACGAGCAGTACTTC.

The rearrangement joins TRBV5-6 to TRBJ2-1; 8 positions agree with TRBD2. With V trimmed by 4 bases and J by 3 bases, 6 bases remained unmatched. The CDR3 covers 15 residues. In germline, CDR1 is SGHDT, CDR2 YYEEEE. CDR3 sequence: CASSPTTSGYNEQFF. The DNA for the CDR3 is TGTGCCAGCAGCCCTACCACTAGCGGCTACAATGAGCAGTTCTTC.

With respect to this clonotype: At one boundary the junction diverges from the germline segment, which might be a read error. This chain joins TRBV28 and TRBJ2-1; 8 bases are a match to TRBD1. Germline lookup yields CDR1 MDHEN and CDR2 SYDVKM. The CDR3 spans 14 residues. The CDR3 sequence is CASNLGQGPNEQFF. The CDR3 DNA is TGTGCCAGCAATTTAGGACAGGGACCAAATGAGCAGTTCTTC.

This sequence joins TRBV28 and TRBJ1-2; possibly TRBD1 for D (5 bases). Trimming pared 1 base from V and 1 base from J, leaving 28 bases between. The CDR3 is 21 amino acids. In germline, CDR1 is MDHEN, CDR2 SYDVKM. CDR3 sequence: CASSLSNPISGAPLLNYGYTF. The CDR3 coding sequence is TGTGCCAGCAGTTTATCTAACCCTATATCCGGGGCGCCCCTCCTTAACTATGGCTACACCTTC.

V and J are TRBV11-2 and TRBJ2-3; 13 nucleotides line up with TRBD2. CDR1 is SGHAT, CDR2 FQNNGV, per germline. This CDR3 has 19 residues. Losses at the gene ends were 3 bases for V and 1 base for J; bases not matched to a gene: 10. CDR3 loop: CASSFDLTSGGQGTDTQYF. CDR3 DNA sequence: TGTGCCAGCAGCTTCGATTTGACTAGCGGGGGGCAAGGCACAGATACGCAGTATTTT.

The chain has TRBV29-1 and TRBJ2-2; D possibly uses TRBD1 or TRBD2 (5 bases each). The CDR3 spans 14 residues. V was trimmed by 6 bases and J by 4 bases, leaving 15 bases between them. CDR1 and CDR2 (germline): SQVTM, ANQGSEA. The CDR3 loop is CSVDTGVGTGELFF. The DNA for the CDR3 is TGCAGCGTGGACACCGGGGTCGGCACCGGGGAGCTGTTTTTT.

The V and J genes are TRBV30 and TRBJ2-1, with D perhaps matching TRBD2 (5 bases). This CDR3 spans 15 amino acids. V shed 0 bases and J shed 3 bases, with 12 bases lying between them. Germline-derived CDR1 and CDR2 are GTSNPN and SVGIG (reference sequence). Here the CDR3 reads CAWSVTGNLYNEQFF. DNA for the CDR3: TGTGCCTGGAGTGTAACCGGGAACCTCTACAATGAGCAGTTCTTC.

This clonotype appeared a few times. The J gene is TRBJ2-1, the V gene TRBV30; D is ambiguous. The ends were cut back, 0 bases at V and 6 bases at J, with 9 bases in the middle. The CDR3 totals 13 residues. The germline gives CDR1 GTSNPN, CDR2 SVGIG (reference sequence). The CDR3 DNA reads TGTGCCTGGAGTGTATCAAAGATCAATGAGCAGTTCTTC. As protein: CAWSVSKINEQFF.

This rearrangement joins TRBV11-3 to TRBJ2-1; 12 bases align to TRBD2. Per germline, CDR1 SGHNT and CDR2 YENEEA. The junction had 1 base not matched to a gene; V was cut back by 0 bases and J by 4 bases. This CDR3 contains 16 residues. The CDR3 here is CASSLEGTSGYNEQFF. DNA of the CDR3: TGTGCCAGCAGCTTAGAGGGGACTAGCGGGTACAATGAGCAGTTCTTC.

The chain has TRBV7-6 and TRBJ2-7, with TRBD1 matching 10 bases. The germline V gene encodes CDR1 SGHVS and CDR2 FNYEAQ. This CDR3 is built from 15 residues. With V trimmed by 5 bases and J by 5 bases, 9 bases remained unmatched. The chain's CDR3 is CASSKRQGASNEQYF. The CDR3, as DNA: TGTGCCAGCAGCAAACGACAGGGGGCGAGTAACGAGCAGTACTTC.

The V and J genes are TRBV6-5 and TRBJ1-1; D ambiguous. The CDR3 consists of 11 residues. V was pared by 2 bases and J by 7 bases, with 5 bases between. CDR1 is MNHEY and CDR2 is SVGAGI in the germline V gene. CDR3 sequence: CASSYRFEAFF. The CDR3 bases are TGTGCCAGCAGTTACAGGTTTGAAGCTTTCTTT.

This clonotype was seen just once. The chain combines TRBV18 with TRBJ2-7; D ambiguous. V was shortened by 2 bases and J by 4 bases, with 9 bases between the two germline ends. This CDR3 spans 13 amino acids. Germline lookup yields CDR1 KGHSH and CDR2 LQKENI. The CDR3 is CASSPAEEYEQYF. CDR3 coding DNA: TGTGCCAGCTCACCAGCAGAGGAGTACGAGCAGTACTTC.

The chain joins TRBV24-1 to TRBJ2-1; maybe TRBD2 (5 bases). The CDR3 covers 17 residues. The germline CDR1 and CDR2 sequences are KGHDR and SFDVKD. V was clipped by 4 bases and J by 7 bases, with 22 bases between them. Here the CDR3 reads CATSDPRRGLWKNEQFF. CDR3 nucleotides: TGTGCCACCAGTGACCCCCGAAGAGGGCTGTGGAAAAATGAGCAGTTCTTC.

This clonotype was recorded once. The chain employs TRBV19 and TRBJ1-1; D is uncertain. The germline CDR1 and CDR2 sequences are LNHDA and SQIVND (reference sequence). The V gene lost 3 bases and the J gene lost 6 bases, with 11 bases spanning the gap. The CDR3 is 13 amino acids. The CDR3 loop is CASSILASAEAFF. The CDR3 nucleotides are TGTGCCAGTAGTATTTTGGCTTCAGCTGAAGCTTTCTTT.

V is TRBV20-1 and J is TRBJ1-2; D is undetermined. Trimming pared 0 bases from V and 8 bases from J, leaving 19 bases between. Germline V gene sequence: CDR1 DFQATT, CDR2 SNEGSKA (reference sequence). This CDR3 contains 15 residues. CDR3 protein: CSARDRNGRKEGYTF. The CDR3 DNA reads TGCAGTGCTAGAGATCGAAACGGCAGAAAGGAGGGCTACACCTTC.